The present T cell receptor (beta chain) was sequenced within a study of radiation and T cells in renal cell carcinoma. Whole-study results and caveats: Without pretreatment biopsies, baseline tumor clonotype presence was undetermined.

The CDR3 is made up of 12 amino acids. Looked up from germline, CDR1 is MNHEY and CDR2 is SMNVEV (reference sequence). Between the trimmed V and J ends, which lost 6 bases and 8 bases, there was a span of 11 bases. As to time point: baseline pretreatment blood. Sample treatment: 15 Gy SBRT to primary tumor, nephrectomy 4 weeks later. Points on this clone: What it binds is unknown.

Sequencing used immunoSEQ multiplex PCR; TCRdb keeps in-frame clones, though not all of them. Of approximately 110,000 clones listed, about four fifths are singletons. The V gene is TRBV27, the J gene TRBJ2-1; possibly TRBD1 for D (5 bases). Sequences were derived from blood, sampled from a patient whose treatment included radiotherapy and nephrectomy. The source of this sequence is a woman aged 55-70 years with renal cell carcinoma. The CDR3 loop is CASRRQSDEQFF. The CDR3 region has the DNA TGTGCCAGCAGGCGACAGTCCGATGAGCAGTTCTTC.